The 19 T cell receptor beta chains below come from one sample, sequenced in a study of cytomegalovirus exposure and HLA in healthy donors. A multiplex PCR was run with 60 Vbeta primers and 13 Jbeta primers. Profiled with immunoSEQ multiplex PCR; TCRdb holds only in-frame clones, not every one. The sample has 55,000 to 75,000 clones, around 68% seen once; the top ten hold 17%. The sample was PBMCs. The receptors here all came from a man aged 35 to 55 in good health and CMV-seropositive.

This clone was seen once. The rearrangement joins TRBV7-6 to TRBJ1-2, with TRBD1 matching 11 bases. Trimming took 1 base from V and 10 from J; bases not matched to a gene: 5. CDR1 is SGHVS and CDR2 is FNYEAQ in the germline V gene. The CDR3 has 14 amino acids. DNA for the CDR3: TGTGCCAGCAGCTTAGTCGGACAGGGGGCTGACTACACCTTC. Protein product: CASSLVGQGADYTF.

In this sample, this clone turned up a few times. The J gene is TRBJ1-2, the V gene TRBV11-3, with unresolved D. This CDR3 spans 13 amino acids. V was shortened by 5 bases and J by 8 bases, with 15 bases between the two germline ends. The V gene's germline CDR1 is SGHNT and CDR2 YENEEA. The CDR3 loop is CASSPLTPNGYTF. CDR3 coding DNA: TGTGCCAGCAGCCCTCTTACACCCAACGGCTACACCTTC. Supplemented by reference TRBV11-3 and TRBJ1-2, the full variable domain reads EAGVVQSPRYKIIEKKQPVAFWCNPISGHNTLYWYLQNLGQGPELLIRYENEEAVDDSQLPKDRFSAERLKGVDSTLKIQPAELGDSAVYLCASSPLTPNGYTFGSGTRLTVV.

The chain links TRBV19 to TRBJ2-1; 11 nucleotides align to TRBD1. V lost 5 bases and J lost 7; bases outside the gene matches: 13. The CDR3 runs to 17 residues. Germline V gene data show CDR1 as LNHDA and CDR2 as SQIVND (reference sequence). CDR3 coding DNA: TGTGCCAGTAGTCCAAGGACAGGGGGCCTATCAGGGAATGAGCAGTTCTTC. This codes for CASSPRTGGLSGNEQFF.

The genes are TRBV7-9 and TRBJ2-1; TRBD1 matches 10 bases. The length of the CDR3 is 14 residues. Losses at the gene ends were 5 bases for V and 7 bases for J; bases not matched to a gene: 5. Germline lookup yields CDR1 SEHNR and CDR2 FQNEAQ (reference sequence). CDR3 bases: TGTGCCAGCAGCGCCAGACAGGGGGCGAATGAGCAGTTCTTC. Translation gives CASSARQGANEQFF.

The chain has TRBV19 and TRBJ1-2; D unresolved. Germline V lookup: CDR1 LNHDA, CDR2 SQIVND (reference sequence). The CDR3 has 13 amino acids. V was shortened by 7 bases and J by 4 bases, with 13 bases between the two germline ends. This chain's CDR3 is CASTPPTVYGYTF. The CDR3 DNA reads TGTGCCAGTACCCCGCCGACTGTCTATGGCTACACCTTC.

The chain combines TRBV6-5 with TRBJ1-2, with no clear D. CDR1 and CDR2 from the germline V gene are MNHEY and SVGAGI. This CDR3 contains 14 residues. V lost 2 bases to trimming and J lost 7 bases, with 14 bases between them. CDR3 sequence: CASSYQPSRGGYTF. CDR3 bases: TGTGCCAGCAGTTACCAGCCATCTCGGGGTGGCTACACCTTC.

This clone appeared once. The chain employs TRBV7-2 and TRBJ2-7; 7 nucleotides align to TRBD2. The CDR3 has 14 residues. V was clipped by 11 bases and J by 1 base; unmatched bases: 11. Germline V gene sequence: CDR1 SGHTA, CDR2 FQGNSA. The chain's CDR3 is CAGRLAADSYEQYF. The CDR3 DNA follows: TGTGCCGGACGGCTAGCGGCCGATTCCTACGAGCAGTACTTC. Full variable domain (missing parts from reference TRBV7-2 and TRBJ2-7): GAGVSQSPSNKVTEKGKDVELRCDPISGHTALYWYRQSLGQGLEFLIYFQGNSAPDKSGLPSDRFSAERTGGSVSTLTIQRTQQEDSAVYLCAGRLAADSYEQYFGPGTRLTVT.

This clone was counted once. The rearrangement uses TRBV5-1 and TRBJ1-5; D gene ambiguous. The CDR3 is 14 amino acids. Per germline, CDR1 SGHRS and CDR2 YFSETQ. V was cut by 4 bases and J by 1 base, with 9 bases left in between. The CDR3 is CASSPDGSNQPQHF. The CDR3 nucleotides are TGCGCCAGCAGCCCCGACGGGAGCAATCAGCCCCAGCATTTT.

The rearrangement joins TRBV5-1 to TRBJ1-2; D is unresolved. V shed 0 bases and J shed 2 bases, with 5 bases lying between them. Per the germline V gene, CDR1 is SGHRS and CDR2 is YFSETQ. The CDR3 covers 13 residues. The CDR3 nucleotides are TGCGCCAGCAGCTTGGAACAGAACTATGGCTACACCTTC. It translates to CASSLEQNYGYTF.

The chain joins TRBV7-3 to TRBJ2-7; TRBD2 matches 10 bases. This CDR3 spans 16 amino acids. Trimming cost V 1 base and J 0 bases; bases outside gene matches: 3. Germline V lookup: CDR1 SGHTA, CDR2 FQGTGA. In DNA, the CDR3 is TGTGCCAGCAGCTTAATGAGCGGGAGGGGCTCCTACGAGCAGTACTTC. As protein: CASSLMSGRGSYEQYF.

The chain has TRBV18 and TRBJ2-5; no firm D call. The tail of the sequence fits TRBJ2-7 better, so the J call may be wrong. This CDR3 region has 13 residues. The germline V gene encodes CDR1 KGHSH and CDR2 LQKENI. CDR3 sequence reads: CASSPPPGYEQYF. DNA of the CDR3: TGTGCCAGCTCACCACCACCAGGCTACGAGCAGTACTTC.

For the CDR3, the DNA is TGTGCCAGCAGCTCGGAGTATAGCAATCAGCCCCAGCATTTT. Translating it yields CASSSEYSNQPQHF. This sequence joins TRBV5-8 and TRBJ1-5, with D unclear. Germline V CDR1 and CDR2: SGHTS, YDEGEE. Between the trimmed V and J ends, which lost 3 bases and 0 bases, there was a span of 7 bases. CDR3 length: 14 residues.

This clone was observed a handful of times. The junction and the germline gene differ at one end; a read error may be behind it. The DNA for the CDR3 is TGTTCCAGTAGTCCGGGACTAGCGGGGGGCCTCCCCTACAATGAGCAGTTCTTC. It specifies CSSSPGLAGGLPYNEQFF. The chain links TRBV7-9 to TRBJ2-1, with 15 bases matching TRBD2. CDR3 length: 18 amino acids. CDR1 is SEHNR and CDR2 is FQNEAQ in the germline V gene (reference sequence).

This chain uses TRBV29-1 with TRBJ1-2; TRBD1 agrees at 7 bases. V lost 3 bases to trimming and J lost 4 bases; unmatched junction nucleotides: 8. CDR1 is SQVTM, CDR2 ANQGSEA, per germline. The length of the CDR3 is 14 residues. The CDR3: CSVDFVGGVYGYTF. DNA for the CDR3: TGCAGCGTTGACTTTGTAGGGGGCGTCTATGGCTACACCTTC.

The genes are TRBV7-3 and TRBJ1-1; maybe TRBD1 (5 bases). This CDR3 contains 13 residues. V was shortened by 6 bases and J by 0 bases, with 8 bases between the two germline ends. The germline V gene has CDR1 SGHTA and CDR2 FQGTGA. CDR3 sequence reads: CASSGGVNTEAFF. CDR3 bases: TGTGCCAGCAGTGGGGGGGTGAACACTGAAGCTTTCTTT.

The chain recombines TRBV29-1 with TRBJ2-3, with TRBD1 matching 9 bases. J lost 3 bases, V lost 6 bases, and 4 bases had no gene match. Germline CDR1 is SQVTM and CDR2 is ANQGSEA. The CDR3 spans 13 residues. CDR3 in DNA: TGCAGCGTAGGGACAGGGATAACAGATACGCAGTATTTT. This sequence encodes CSVGTGITDTQYF.

The chain couples TRBV27 to TRBJ1-6; D unclear. V was trimmed by 3 bases and J by 6 bases, leaving 12 bases between them. The length of the CDR3 is 15 residues. Germline assignment: CDR1 MNHEY and CDR2 SMNVEV (reference sequence). Written as DNA, the CDR3 is TGTGCCAGCAGTTTCAGTATTGCGGGTAATTCACCCCTCCACTTT. Protein: CASSFSIAGNSPLHF.

The chain joins TRBV14 to TRBJ1-2, with D tentatively TRBD1 (6 bases). Per the germline V gene, CDR1 is SGHDN and CDR2 is FVKESK. V dropped 0 bases and J dropped 5 bases, with 10 bases sitting between them. CDR3 length: 14 amino acids. This CDR3 reads CASSQDHRVYGYTF. The CDR3 DNA follows: TGTGCCAGCAGCCAAGATCACAGGGTTTATGGCTACACCTTC.

This clone was seen only a few times. The gene calls are TRBV7-2 and TRBJ2-3; the match to TRBD2 covers 14 bases. The CDR3 length is 17 residues. Germline V gene data show CDR1 as SGHTA and CDR2 as FQGNSA. The V gene end was trimmed by 5 bases and the J gene end by 2 bases; junction bases not matched to a gene: 6. The CDR3 DNA follows: TGTGCCAGCAGCCCGGGGGGACTAGCGGGGGACACAGATACGCAGTATTTT. Translation: CASSPGGLAGDTDTQYF.